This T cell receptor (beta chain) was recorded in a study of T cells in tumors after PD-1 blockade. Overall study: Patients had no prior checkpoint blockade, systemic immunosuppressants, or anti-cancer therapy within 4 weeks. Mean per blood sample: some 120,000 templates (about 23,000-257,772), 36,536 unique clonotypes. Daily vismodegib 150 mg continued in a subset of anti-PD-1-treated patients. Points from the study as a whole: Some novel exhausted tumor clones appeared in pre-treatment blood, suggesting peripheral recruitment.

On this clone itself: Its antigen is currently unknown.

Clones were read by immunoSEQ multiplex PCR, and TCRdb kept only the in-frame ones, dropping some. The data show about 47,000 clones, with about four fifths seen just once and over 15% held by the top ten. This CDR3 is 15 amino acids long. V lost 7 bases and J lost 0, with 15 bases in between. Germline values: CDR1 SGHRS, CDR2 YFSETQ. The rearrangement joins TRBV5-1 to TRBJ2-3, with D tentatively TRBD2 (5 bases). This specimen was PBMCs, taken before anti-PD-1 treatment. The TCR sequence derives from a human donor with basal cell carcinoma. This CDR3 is CASWRGRTSTDTQYF. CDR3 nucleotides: TGCGCCAGCTGGCGCGGTAGGACTAGCACAGATACGCAGTATTTT.